One sample yielded the 18 T cell receptor beta chains listed below, sequenced in a study of T cell repertoires in cytomegalovirus infection. MiXCR, applied by TCRdb to the reads, yields one record per CDR3 protein. The sample yields about 20,000 distinct CDR3 sequences, 42% seen once. These receptors have no identified antigens. The source material was CD8+ T cells from cultured PBMCs, sampled from culture after CMV antigen stimulation. These receptors were taken from a human donor in good health (CMV status not recorded). Some clones in this sample may be carry-over from other donors' samples.

Written as DNA, the CDR3 is TGCGCCAGCAGCCAAATGACAGGGGGCGCGGGCTACACCTTC. This translates into CASSQMTGGAGYTF. V usage is TRBV4-3 and J usage is TRBJ1-2, with TRBD1 identical over 10 bases. Germline V CDR1 and CDR2: LGHNA, YSLEER. This CDR3 contains 14 residues. Germline trimming cut 2 bases from V and 8 bases from J; bases unmatched to any gene: 5.

The chain links TRBV20-1 to TRBJ1-5, with no clear D. This CDR3 has 15 amino acids. Germline values: CDR1 DFQATT, CDR2 SNEGSKA (reference sequence). Trimming took off 3 bases at V and 2 bases at J, with 14 bases between the two ends. CDR3 in DNA: TGCAGTGCTAGGGAGGGTTTCGATCGCAATCAGCCCCAGCATTTT. This encodes CSAREGFDRNQPQHF.

This clonotype has just a few counts. This sequence joins TRBV12-3 or TRBV12-4 and TRBJ1-6, with TRBD1 identical over 7 bases. V gave up 8 bases and J gave up 7 bases; unmatched junction bases: 5. This CDR3 region has 13 residues. The CDR3 loop reads CASGGQKNSPLHF. The DNA for the CDR3 is TGTGCCAGCGGGGGACAGAAAAATTCACCCCTCCACTTT.

The V gene is TRBV7-9, the J gene TRBJ2-7, with D perhaps TRBD2 (5 bases). CDR3 length: 14 residues. In germline, CDR1 is SEHNR, CDR2 FQNEAQ (reference sequence). Trimming removed 7 bases at V and 7 bases at J, with 20 bases between. The CDR3 reads CASKDGQVTGEQYF. The CDR3 DNA is TGTGCCAGCAAAGATGGCCAGGTAACGGGGGAGCAGTACTTC.

The V gene is TRBV12-3 or TRBV12-4, the J gene TRBJ2-1; TRBD2 matches 7 bases. The CDR3 consists of 16 residues. Unmatched junction bases numbered 10, after V lost 3 bases and J lost 5 bases. CDR3 residues: CASSFRSGGTNNEQFF. The CDR3 DNA is TGTGCCAGCAGTTTTCGGTCTGGCGGGACTAACAATGAGCAGTTCTTC.

The chain uses TRBV7-6 and TRBJ2-2; D is ambiguous. V was clipped by 6 bases and J by 2 bases, with 7 bases between them. Germline V lookup: CDR1 SGHVS, CDR2 FNYEAQ. There are 13 residues in the CDR3. This chain's CDR3 is CASRETNTGELFF. The CDR3 DNA reads as TGTGCCAGCAGAGAGACTAACACCGGGGAGCTGTTTTTT.

The CDR3, as DNA: TGTGCCAGCAGCTTTGGCCCGAACACTGAAGCTTTCTTT. Amino acid sequence: CASSFGPNTEAFF. This chain uses TRBV5-6 with TRBJ1-1; no firm D call. The CDR3 consists of 13 residues. Between the trimmed V and J ends, which lost 2 bases and 1 base, there was a span of 6 bases. Germline V gene data show CDR1 as SGHDT and CDR2 as YYEEEE.

The chain uses TRBV7-6 and TRBJ2-7, with D perhaps given as TRBD1 or TRBD2 (5 bases each). CDR3 length: 12 amino acids. Germline V gene sequence: CDR1 SGHVS, CDR2 FNYEAQ. V dropped 5 bases and J dropped 4 bases, with 9 bases sitting between them. This CDR3 is CASSVWGYEQYF. The CDR3 nucleotides read TGTGCCAGCAGCGTTTGGGGGTACGAGCAGTACTTC. The whole variable domain, remainder taken from reference TRBV7-6 and TRBJ2-7, is GAGVSQSPRYKVTKRGQDVALRCDPISGHVSLYWYRQALGQGPEFLTYFNYEAQQDKSGLPNDRFSAERPEGSISTLTIQRTEQRDSAMYRCASSVWGYEQYFGPGTRLTVT.

A few counts support this clonotype. This could be a read error, since a much larger clone is one nucleotide away. This chain links TRBV11-2 with TRBJ2-7; 7 nucleotides line up with TRBD1. V was clipped by 5 bases and J by 4 bases; unmatched bases: 5. The CDR3 loop spans 13 amino acids. In germline, CDR1 is SGHAT, CDR2 FQNNGV. The chain's CDR3 is CASSPGQTYEQYF. For the CDR3, the DNA is TGTGCCAGCAGCCCGGGACAGACTTACGAGCAGTACTTC.

This chain connects TRBV18 to TRBJ1-1; no definite D call. This CDR3 region has 13 residues. In germline, CDR1 is KGHSH, CDR2 LQKENI. V dropped 0 bases and J dropped 0 bases, with 2 bases sitting between them. DNA for the CDR3: TGTGCCAGCTCACCACCGTTGAACACTGAAGCTTTCTTT. It codes for CASSPPLNTEAFF.

J is TRBJ1-1 and V is TRBV7-2; D not certain. Germline V gene lookup returns CDR1 SGHTA and CDR2 FQGNSA. The CDR3 is 15 residues long. V lost 2 bases, J lost 4 bases, and 14 bases lay in between. The CDR3 bases are TGTGCCAGCAGCTTATCGGCGTATGATGGCACTGAAGCTTTCTTT. This sequence encodes CASSLSAYDGTEAFF.

With regard to this clonotype: A much larger clone is a single base away; this may be a read error. The chain joins TRBV28 to TRBJ1-5, with 9 bases matching TRBD1. The CDR3 has 15 residues. Germline V gene data show CDR1 as MDHEN and CDR2 as SYDVKM. With V trimmed by 10 bases and J by 7 bases, 14 bases remained unmatched. The CDR3: CANTFSQGAGQPQHF. The DNA of the CDR3 is TGTGCCAACACTTTCTCACAGGGGGCGGGACAGCCCCAGCATTTT. Full variable domain (outside the CDR3, taken from reference TRBV28 and TRBJ1-5): DVKVTQSSRYLVKRTGEKVFLECVQDMDHENMFWYRQDPGLGLRLIYFSYDVKMKEKGDIPEGYSVSREKKERFSLILESASTNQTSMYLCANTFSQGAGQPQHFGDGTRLSIL.

The gene calls are TRBV19 and TRBJ2-3; 9 bases are shared with TRBD2. The junction had 9 bases not matched to a gene; V was cut back by 5 bases and J by 3 bases. The CDR3 spans 16 residues. Germline V gene sequence: CDR1 LNHDA, CDR2 SQIVND (reference sequence). The CDR3 here is CASSLTGTSLTDTQYF. CDR3 DNA sequence: TGTGCCAGTAGTTTGACCGGGACTAGCTTGACAGATACGCAGTATTTT.

Only one count was recorded for this clonotype. The rearrangement joins TRBV5-1 to TRBJ2-2; no clear D gene. Per germline, CDR1 SGHRS and CDR2 YFSETQ. Trimming shortened V by 4 bases and J by 4 bases, and 8 bases separated the two germline ends. This CDR3 has 13 residues. CDR3 DNA sequence: TGCGCCAGCAGCCATCCCGGCACCGGGGAGCTGTTTTTT. Its translation is CASSHPGTGELFF.

This clonotype has more than one count but fewer than ten. The chain recombines TRBV27 with TRBJ2-7, with no clear D. Germline-derived CDR1 and CDR2 are MNHEY and SMNVEV (reference sequence). Trimming removed 7 bases from V and 2 bases from J, with 15 bases in between. The CDR3 is made up of 14 amino acids. The DNA for the CDR3 is TGTGCCAGCAAATTAACGGGTCCTACCTACGAGCAGTACTTC. It translates to CASKLTGPTYEQYF.

The chain carries TRBV11-2 and TRBJ2-3; perhaps TRBD1 as D (5 bases). Germline CDR1 is SGHAT and CDR2 is FQNNGV. V was clipped by 5 bases and J by 2 bases, with 14 bases between them. CDR3 size: 15 residues. The CDR3 DNA follows: TGTGCCAGCAGCCCCCTCGGTGGGGCCACAGATACGCAGTATTTT. Encoded protein: CASSPLGGATDTQYF.

The genes are TRBV6-1 and TRBJ2-3; D is undetermined. The germline CDR1 and CDR2 sequences are MNHNS and SASEGT. V was shortened by 0 bases and J by 2 bases, with 9 bases between the two germline ends. The CDR3 is 15 residues long. The CDR3 coding sequence is TGTGCCAGCAGTGAAGCGCATGGCCCCACAGATACGCAGTATTTT. Translated: CASSEAHGPTDTQYF.

The chain employs TRBV28 and TRBJ1-1; D uncertain. Deletions cut 9 bases from V and 3 bases from J, with 17 bases between. Germline-derived CDR1 and CDR2 are MDHEN and SYDVKM. The CDR3 has 14 residues. CDR3 bases: TGTGCCAGTTTACCGGAAGGAACGGACACTGAAGCTTTCTTT. Its protein is CASLPEGTDTEAFF.